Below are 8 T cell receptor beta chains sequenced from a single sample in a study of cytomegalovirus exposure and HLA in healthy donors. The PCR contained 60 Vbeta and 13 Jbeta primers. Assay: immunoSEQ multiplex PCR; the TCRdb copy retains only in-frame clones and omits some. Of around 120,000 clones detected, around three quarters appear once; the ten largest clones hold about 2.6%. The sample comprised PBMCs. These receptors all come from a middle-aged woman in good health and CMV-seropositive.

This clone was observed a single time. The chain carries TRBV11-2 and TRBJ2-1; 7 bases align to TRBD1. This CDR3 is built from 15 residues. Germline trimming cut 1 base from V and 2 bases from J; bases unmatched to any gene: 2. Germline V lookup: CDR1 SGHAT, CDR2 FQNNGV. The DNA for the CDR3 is TGTGCCAGCAGCTTAGCAGGACAGGCCTACAATGAGCAGTTCTTC. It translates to CASSLAGQAYNEQFF.

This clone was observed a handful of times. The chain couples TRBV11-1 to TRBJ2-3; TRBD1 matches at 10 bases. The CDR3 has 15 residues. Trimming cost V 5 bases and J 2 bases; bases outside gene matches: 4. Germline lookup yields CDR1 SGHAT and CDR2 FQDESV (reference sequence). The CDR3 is CASSVGQGDTDTQYF. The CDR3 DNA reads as TGTGCCAGCAGCGTTGGACAGGGGGACACAGATACGCAGTATTTT.

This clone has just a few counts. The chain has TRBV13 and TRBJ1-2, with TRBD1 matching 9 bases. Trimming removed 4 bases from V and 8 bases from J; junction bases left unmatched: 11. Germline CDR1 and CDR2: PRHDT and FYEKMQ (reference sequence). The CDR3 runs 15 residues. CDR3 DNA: TGTGCCAGCAGCTCTAGAATGGGACAGGGTGAAGGCTACACCTTC. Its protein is CASSSRMGQGEGYTF.

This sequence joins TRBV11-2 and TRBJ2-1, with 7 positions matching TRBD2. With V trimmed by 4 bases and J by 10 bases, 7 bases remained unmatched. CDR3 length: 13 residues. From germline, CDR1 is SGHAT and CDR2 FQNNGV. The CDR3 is CASSSVGGLEQFF. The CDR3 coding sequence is TGTGCCAGCAGCTCAGTGGGGGGGTTGGAGCAGTTCTTC.

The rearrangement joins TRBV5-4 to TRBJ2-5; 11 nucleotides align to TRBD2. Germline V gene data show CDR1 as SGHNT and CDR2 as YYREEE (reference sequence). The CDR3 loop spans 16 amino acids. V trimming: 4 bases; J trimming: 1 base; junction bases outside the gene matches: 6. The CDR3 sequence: CASSAGTSGSQETQYF. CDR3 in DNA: TGTGCCAGCAGCGCTGGGACTAGCGGATCCCAAGAGACCCAGTACTTC.

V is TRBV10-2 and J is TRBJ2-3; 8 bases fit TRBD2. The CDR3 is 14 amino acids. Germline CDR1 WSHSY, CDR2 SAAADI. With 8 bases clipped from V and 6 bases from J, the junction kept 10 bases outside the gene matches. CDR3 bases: TGCGCCAGCCGGGAAACGGGAGGGCCCGATACGCAGTATTTT. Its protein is CASRETGGPDTQYF.

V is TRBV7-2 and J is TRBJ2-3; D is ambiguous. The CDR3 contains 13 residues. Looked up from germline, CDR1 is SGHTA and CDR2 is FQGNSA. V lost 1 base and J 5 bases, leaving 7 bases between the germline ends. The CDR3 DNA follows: TGTGCCAGCAGCTTAGAGCTGCGAGATACGCAGTATTTT. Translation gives CASSLELRDTQYF.

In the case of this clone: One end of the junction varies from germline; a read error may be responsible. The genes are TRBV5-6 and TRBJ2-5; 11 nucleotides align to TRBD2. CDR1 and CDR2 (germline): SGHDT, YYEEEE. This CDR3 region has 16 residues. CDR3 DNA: TGTGCCAGCAGCTTGGTGGCTAGCGGGGGGCAAGAGAGCCAGTACTTC. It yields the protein CASSLVASGGQESQYF.